This T cell receptor beta chain was identified in a study of PD-L1 blockade in urothelial cancer. The overall study: Dosed intravenously at 1,200 mg every 3 weeks, atezolizumab was initiated by patients at some point between 2014 and 2016. Blood analyses occurred 3 weeks (second dose) and 6 weeks post treatment start.

This table comes from immunoSEQ multiplex PCR, and its TCRdb copy is limited to in-frame clones, with some not included. This table has 60,000 or so clones, approximately 80% appearing once. Time point reported: pretreatment peripheral blood. Patients' urothelial carcinoma was locally advanced or metastatic. In regard to this clone: The junction departs from germline at one end; a sequencing error may be responsible.

CDR3 size: 14 residues. Germline loops: CDR1 MDHEN, CDR2 SYDVKM. The sequenced sample was PBMCs, obtained around atezolizumab (anti-PD-L1) treatment. The origin of this receptor is an older man with urothelial cancer. The genes are TRBV28 and TRBJ1-1; unclear D gene. CDR3 in DNA: TGTGCCAGCAGTTTACACTTAATGAACGCTGAAGCTTTCTTT. This sequence encodes CASSLHLMNAEAFF. The variable domain in full, with the rest retrieved from reference TRBV28 and TRBJ1-1, is DVKVTQSSRYLVKRTGEKVFLECVQDMDHENMFWYRQDPGLGLRLIYFSYDVKMKEKGDIPEGYSVSREKKERFSLILESASTNQTSMYLCASSLHLMNAEAFFGQGTRLTVV.